The subject of this entry is one TCR beta chain. Vbeta (60) and Jbeta (13) primers were used in the PCR. Clones were sequenced by immunoSEQ multiplex PCR, and TCRdb holds only the in-frame ones, with some missing. The table records 130,000 or so clones, roughly 81% of them present only once. This specimen belongs to a study of cytomegalovirus exposure and HLA in healthy donors. Trimming at V came to 7 bases and at J to 9 bases, leaving 6 bases not matched to a gene. Germline assignment: CDR1 SGHVS and CDR2 FQNEAQ. This CDR3 spans 14 amino acids. The receptor's source is a female donor in good health and CMV-seronegative. Sequencing was done on a sample of PBMCs. The chain uses TRBV7-8 and TRBJ1-6; 10 bases align to TRBD1. The CDR3 bases are TGTGCCAGCACCCCGGGACAGGGGATTTCACCCCTCCACTTT. It codes for CASTPGQGISPLHF. Full variable domain (remainder filled in from reference TRBV7-8 and TRBJ1-6): GAGVSQSPRYKVAKRGQDVALRCDPISGHVSLFWYQQALGQGPEFLTYFQNEAQLDKSGLPSDRFFAERPEGSVSTLKIQRTQQEDSAVYLCASTPGQGISPLHFGNGTRLTVT.